The 18 T cell receptor beta chains below all came from one sample that was sequenced in a study of regulatory T cells in long-lasting Graves disease (dated by TCRdb to the early 2020s). Interpreted using the paper, the time point label stands for: persistent/refractory GD, antithyroid drugs over 5 years with positive TRAb. RNA was extracted from PBMCs in TRIzol for both TCR sequencing and RNA sequencing. The library relied on multiplex PCR. Instrument used: Illumina HiSeq 4000. CDR3 regions were amplified by Arm-PCR with iRepertoire HTBI primers to construct TCR beta libraries. Using fastp at Q25 and MiXCR, TCRdb reprocessed the public reads and kept productive beta chains. Each entry merges the rows of one CDR3 protein and shows their most common DNA and genes. Recorded for this sample are about 430,000 distinct CDR3 sequences; 21% of them occurred a single time. Around 15% of the sample is taken by the ten largest.

This material consisted of peripheral blood mononuclear cells (PBMCs), taken when the disease was refractory, from a patient treated with antithyroid drugs. The source of these receptors is a female donor with Graves disease.

The table lists this clonotype with many counts. V is TRBV28 and J is TRBJ2-2, with TRBD1 matching 7 bases. Losses at the gene ends were 6 bases for V and 2 bases for J; bases not matched to a gene: 15. The CDR3 consists of 18 residues. CDR1 is MDHEN, CDR2 SYDVKM, per germline. The CDR3 protein is CASRSPGQPSVNTGELFF. CDR3 in DNA: TGTGCCAGCAGGTCTCCGGGACAGCCTTCTGTTAACACCGGGGAGCTGTTTTTT.

The chain employs TRBV15 and TRBJ2-7; TRBD2 is a possible D gene (5 bases). The germline V gene encodes CDR1 LNHNV and CDR2 YYDKDF (reference sequence). Trimming took off 5 bases at V and 7 bases at J, with 18 bases between the two ends. The CDR3 has 14 amino acids. The CDR3 here is CATSSGSVQEEQYF. CDR3 nucleotide sequence: TGTGCCACCAGCTCGGGGAGCGTACAAGAAGAGCAGTACTTC.

This clonotype came up many times. The rearrangement uses TRBV27 and TRBJ2-5; D possibly corresponds to TRBD2 (6 bases). The CDR3 covers 16 residues. The germline V gene encodes CDR1 MNHEY and CDR2 SMNVEV (reference sequence). V dropped 5 bases and J dropped 2 bases, with 18 bases sitting between them. The CDR3: CASSLTRTAGQETQYF. CDR3 coding DNA: TGTGCCAGCAGTCTCACAAGGACTGCGGGACAAGAGACCCAGTACTTC.

This rearrangement joins TRBV20-1 to TRBJ1-5, with 8 bases matching TRBD1. Germline V gene data show CDR1 as DFQATT and CDR2 as SNEGSKA (reference sequence). V shed 1 base, J shed 4 bases, and the junction held 3 bases outside the gene matches. The CDR3 extends over 14 amino acids. The CDR3 loop reads CSARGRGLNQPQHF. CDR3 bases: TGCAGTGCTAGAGGCAGGGGGCTAAATCAGCCCCAGCATTTT.

The genes are TRBV28 and TRBJ2-1; 10 bases fit TRBD1. J lost 1 base, V lost 4 bases, and 7 bases had no gene match. CDR3 size: 17 residues. From germline, CDR1 is MDHEN and CDR2 SYDVKM. The CDR3 spells CASSYNMDRGSYNEQFF. The CDR3 DNA reads as TGTGCCAGCAGTTACAACATGGACAGGGGGTCCTACAATGAGCAGTTCTTC. The full variable domain, its missing parts supplied by reference TRBV28 and TRBJ2-1, is DVKVTQSSRYLVKRTGEKVFLECVQDMDHENMFWYRQDPGLGLRLIYFSYDVKMKEKGDIPEGYSVSREKKERFSLILESASTNQTSMYLCASSYNMDRGSYNEQFFGPGTRLTVL.

Many counts were recorded for this clonotype. The genes are TRBV7-2 and TRBJ2-2; 7 bases line up with TRBD2. The V and J ends lost 6 bases and 1 base, in that order; junction bases with no gene match: 5. The germline CDR1 and CDR2 sequences are SGHTA and FQGNSA. This CDR3 has 15 residues. The CDR3 loop is CASSLSSGNTGELFF. In DNA form, the CDR3 reads TGTGCCAGCAGTTTGTCTAGCGGGAACACCGGGGAGCTGTTTTTT.

This clonotype was observed at least ten times. The rearrangement uses TRBV24-1 and TRBJ1-1; D gene unclear. Deletions cut 5 bases from V and 6 bases from J, with 9 bases between. Germline V gives CDR1 KGHDR, CDR2 SFDVKD. The CDR3 totals 12 residues. The CDR3 loop reads CATSGGSAEAFF. The CDR3 DNA reads TGTGCCACCAGTGGCGGGTCGGCTGAAGCTTTCTTT.

This chain links TRBV30 with TRBJ2-2, with D perhaps matching TRBD1 or TRBD2 (5 bases each). Germline V gene sequence: CDR1 GTSNPN, CDR2 SVGIG (reference sequence). The CDR3 has 13 residues. The CDR3 DNA is TGTGCATGGGACCCCGCGAACACCGGGGAGCTGTTTTTT. Translation gives CAWDPANTGELFF.

The chain has TRBV20-1 and TRBJ2-2, with D unresolved. Trimming cost V 3 bases and J 5 bases, with 16 bases left between them. The CDR3 loop spans 15 amino acids. The germline V gene has CDR1 DFQATT and CDR2 SNEGSKA (reference sequence). The CDR3 reads CSARTLAPPTGELFF. CDR3 nucleotide sequence: TGCAGTGCTAGGACGTTGGCCCCACCAACCGGGGAGCTGTTTTTT.

In this sample, this clonotype turned up many times. CDR3 nucleotide sequence: TGTGCCAGCAGTCTCGACAGGGGAGATGAAGCTTTCTTT. Its protein is CASSLDRGDEAFF. This chain links TRBV6-1 with TRBJ1-1; 8 nucleotides line up with TRBD1. This CDR3 spans 13 amino acids. V shed 5 bases, J shed 7 bases, and the junction held 6 bases outside the gene matches. Germline V gene sequence: CDR1 MNHNS, CDR2 SASEGT.

This clonotype was seen a handful of times. The J gene is TRBJ2-7, the V gene TRBV6-2 or TRBV6-3, with no clear D. Germline V CDR1 and CDR2: MNHEY, SVGEGT. The CDR3 runs to 16 residues. The V end was cut by 6 bases, the J end by 2 bases, with 20 bases between. CDR3 DNA: TGTGCCAGCAGCTACACCGAGGCTAGGTCCACCTACGAGCAGTACTTC. This encodes CASSYTEARSTYEQYF.

V is TRBV29-1 and J is TRBJ2-7; 7 bases are a match to TRBD1. CDR3 length: 14 amino acids. V lost 0 bases to trimming and J lost 3 bases; unmatched junction nucleotides: 5. Germline V gene sequence: CDR1 SQVTM, CDR2 ANQGSEA. CDR3 amino acids: CSVEEVGTDYEQYF. DNA of the CDR3: TGCAGCGTTGAAGAAGTTGGGACAGACTACGAGCAGTACTTC.

This clonotype was detected a few times. The J gene is TRBJ1-1, the V gene TRBV19, with D unresolved. Germline V gives CDR1 LNHDA, CDR2 SQIVND (reference sequence). This CDR3 spans 11 amino acids. V lost 8 bases, J lost 0 bases, and 4 bases lay in between. The CDR3 is CASGVNTEAFF. CDR3 coding DNA: TGTGCCAGTGGGGTGAACACTGAAGCTTTCTTT.

This clonotype was seen a few times. CDR3 protein: CSAASTSGVPLEQYF. Written as DNA, the CDR3 is TGCAGTGCTGCCTCGACTAGCGGGGTGCCGTTGGAGCAGTACTTC. The chain uses TRBV20-1 and TRBJ2-7; 11 bases agree with TRBD2. Trimming took 5 bases from V and 7 from J; bases not matched to a gene: 13. This CDR3 comprises 15 residues. Germline values: CDR1 DFQATT, CDR2 SNEGSKA (reference sequence).

This clonotype has a single count. The chain carries TRBV6-5 and TRBJ1-1, with D unresolved. Looked up from germline, CDR1 is MNHEY and CDR2 is SVGAGI. This CDR3 region has 15 residues. Trimming shortened V by 6 bases and J by 0 bases, and 14 bases separated the two germline ends. The CDR3 loop is CASSLAIRMNTEAFF. In DNA, the CDR3 is TGTGCCAGCAGCCTCGCAATAAGAATGAACACTGAAGCTTTCTTT.

Many counts were recorded for this clonotype. This sequence joins TRBV7-9 and TRBJ2-7, with D perhaps assigned TRBD1 or TRBD2 (5 bases each). The CDR3 extends over 14 amino acids. From germline, CDR1 is SEHNR and CDR2 FQNEAQ (reference sequence). Between the trimmed V and J ends, which lost 5 bases and 2 bases, there was a span of 13 bases. The CDR3 DNA reads as TGTGCCAGCAGCGACCGGGACGGACCCTACGAGCAGTACTTC. Protein: CASSDRDGPYEQYF.

This clonotype was seen a handful of times. The V and J genes are TRBV6-1 and TRBJ2-5; 10 bases fit TRBD1. The closer fit of TRBJ2-4 to the DNA end suggests the J call may be wrong. There are 20 residues in the CDR3. Germline assignment: CDR1 MNHNS and CDR2 SASEGT. Here the CDR3 reads CASSEALLALRDRGSNIQYF. DNA for the CDR3: TGTGCCAGCAGTGAAGCGCTTCTGGCTCTGAGGGACAGGGGTTCAAACATTCAGTACTTC.

This clonotype was observed at least ten times. The chain uses TRBV2 and TRBJ2-2; 10 positions match TRBD2. J was trimmed by 5 bases and V by 1 base; bases with no gene match: 7. CDR1 is SNHLY and CDR2 is FYNNEI in the germline V gene. The CDR3 loop spans 17 amino acids. CDR3 nucleotides: TGTGCCAGCAGTGAAGGGGGACTAGCGACCGATACCGGGGAGCTGTTTTTT. Amino acids: CASSEGGLATDTGELFF.